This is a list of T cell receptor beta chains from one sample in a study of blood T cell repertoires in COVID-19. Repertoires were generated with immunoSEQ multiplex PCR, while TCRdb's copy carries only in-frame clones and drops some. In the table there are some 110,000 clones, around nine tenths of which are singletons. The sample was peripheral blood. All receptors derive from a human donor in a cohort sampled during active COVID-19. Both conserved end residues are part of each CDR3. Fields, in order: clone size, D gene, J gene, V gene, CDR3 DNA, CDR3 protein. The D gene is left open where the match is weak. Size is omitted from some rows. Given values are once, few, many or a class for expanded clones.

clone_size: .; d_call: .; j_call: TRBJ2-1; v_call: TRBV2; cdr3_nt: TGTGCCAGCAGCGGACTTACCAATTACAATGAGCAGTTCTTC; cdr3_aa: CASSGLTNYNEQFF
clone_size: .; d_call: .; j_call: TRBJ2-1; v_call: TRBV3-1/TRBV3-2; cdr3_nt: TGTGCCAGCAGCCCTCGGTCGGGTGAGCAGTTCTTC; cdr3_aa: CASSPRSGEQFF
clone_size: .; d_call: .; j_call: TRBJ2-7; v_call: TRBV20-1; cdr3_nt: TGCAGTGCTACTGACAGGTCTGAGCAGTACTTC; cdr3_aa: CSATDRSEQYF
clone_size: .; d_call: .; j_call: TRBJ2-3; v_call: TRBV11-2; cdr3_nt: TGTGCCAGCAGCTTCGCAGGGCCCACAGATACGCAGTATTTT; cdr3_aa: CASSFAGPTDTQYF
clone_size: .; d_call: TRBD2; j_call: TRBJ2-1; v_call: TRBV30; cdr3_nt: TGTGCCTGGAGTGGGGCGGGAGGGACCCATGAGCAGTTCTTC; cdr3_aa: CAWSGAGGTHEQFF
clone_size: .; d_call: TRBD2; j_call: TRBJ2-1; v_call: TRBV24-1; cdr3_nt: TGTGCCACCAATGACCTAGCTAGTAGCGGGCAACGTGATGAGCAGTTCTTC; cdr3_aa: CATNDLASSGQRDEQFF
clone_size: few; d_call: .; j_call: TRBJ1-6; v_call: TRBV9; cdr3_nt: TGTGCCAGCAGCGTAGCCGGGGAGGGTTCACCCCTCCACTTT; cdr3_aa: CASSVAGEGSPLHF
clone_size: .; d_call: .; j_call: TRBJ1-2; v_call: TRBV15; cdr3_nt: TGTGCCACCAGCAGTGGAGGACAGTCTACTTATGGCTACACCTTC; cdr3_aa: CATSSGGQSTYGYTF
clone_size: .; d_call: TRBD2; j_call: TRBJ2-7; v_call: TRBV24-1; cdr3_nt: TGTGCCACCAGTGATTCGCGGGAGTCACGCTACGAGCAGTACTTC; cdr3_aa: CATSDSRESRYEQYF
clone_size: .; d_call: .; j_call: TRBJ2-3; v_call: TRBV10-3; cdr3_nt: TGTGCCATCAGCTCGGTTGGCACAGATACGCAGTATTTT; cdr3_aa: CAISSVGTDTQYF
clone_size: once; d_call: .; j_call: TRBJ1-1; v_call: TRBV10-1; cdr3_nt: TGCGCCAGCAGTGAGACTGAAGGGGAGAACACTGAAGCTTTCTTT; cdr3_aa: CASSETEGENTEAFF
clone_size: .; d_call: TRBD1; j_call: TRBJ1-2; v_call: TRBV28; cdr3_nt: TGTGCCAGCAGTTCCCCAGGGGGCAGGGGCTATGGCTACACCTTC; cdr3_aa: CASSSPGGRGYGYTF
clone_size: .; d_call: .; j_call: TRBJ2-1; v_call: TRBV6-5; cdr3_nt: TGTGCCAGCAGTTCAGGGTACGGTGAGCAGTTCTTC; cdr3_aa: CASSSGYGEQFF
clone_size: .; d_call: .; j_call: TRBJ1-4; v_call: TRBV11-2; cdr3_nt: TGTGCCAGCAGCCCCTTTGTAGCCCGCTCTAATGAAAAACTGTTTTTT; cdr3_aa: CASSPFVARSNEKLFF
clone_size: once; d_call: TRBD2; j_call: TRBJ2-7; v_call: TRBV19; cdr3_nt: TGTGCCAGTAGCCCGCGGGGGATTTACGAGCAGTACTTC; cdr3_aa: CASSPRGIYEQYF
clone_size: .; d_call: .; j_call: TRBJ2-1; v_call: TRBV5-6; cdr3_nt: TGTGCCAGCAGCTTCGGACTAAGGGATCATGAGCAGTTCTTC; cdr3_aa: CASSFGLRDHEQFF
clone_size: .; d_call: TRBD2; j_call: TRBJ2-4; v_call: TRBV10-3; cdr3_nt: TGTGCCATCAGTGACGGGACTAGCGGGAGTCGGGGCAAAAACATTCAGTACTTC; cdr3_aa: CAISDGTSGSRGKNIQYF
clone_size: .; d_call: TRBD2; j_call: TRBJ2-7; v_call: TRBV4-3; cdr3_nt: TGCGCCAGCAGCCGGGACGGGAGGTCGACCTACGAGCAGTACTTC; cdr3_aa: CASSRDGRSTYEQYF
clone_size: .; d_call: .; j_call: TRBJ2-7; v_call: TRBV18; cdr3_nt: TGTGCCAGCTCACCGATTAGCGACTCCTACGAGCAGTACTTC; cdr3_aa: CASSPISDSYEQYF
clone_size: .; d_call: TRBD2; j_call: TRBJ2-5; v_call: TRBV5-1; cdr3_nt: TGCGCCAGCAGCTTCGGTTCTGGGTGGGAGGGCCTACAGACCCAGTACTTC; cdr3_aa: CASSFGSGWEGLQTQYF
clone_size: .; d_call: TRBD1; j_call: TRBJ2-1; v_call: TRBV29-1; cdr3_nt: TGCAGCGTTTACCGACAGGGAAACAATGAGCAGTTCTTC; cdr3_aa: CSVYRQGNNEQFF
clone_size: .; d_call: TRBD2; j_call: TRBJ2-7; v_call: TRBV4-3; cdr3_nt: TGCGCCAGCAGCCAAGGGGCCCCGGGACTAGCGGCCTACGAGCAGTACTTC; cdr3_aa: CASSQGAPGLAAYEQYF
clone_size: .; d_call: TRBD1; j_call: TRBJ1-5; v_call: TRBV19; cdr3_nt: TGTGCCAGTATCATCAGGCAGGGGGCTCAGCCCCAGCATTTT; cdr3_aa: CASIIRQGAQPQHF
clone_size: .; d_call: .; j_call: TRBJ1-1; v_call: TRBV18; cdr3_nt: TGTGCCAGCTCACCCCTGACGGGGGAAGCTTTCTTT; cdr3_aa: CASSPLTGEAFF
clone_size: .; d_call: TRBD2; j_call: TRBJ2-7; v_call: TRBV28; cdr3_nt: TGTGCCAGCAGTTTTGCGGGAGGGAGTAACGAGCAGTACTTC; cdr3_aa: CASSFAGGSNEQYF
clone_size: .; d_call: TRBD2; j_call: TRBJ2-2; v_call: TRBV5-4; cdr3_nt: TGTGCCAGCAGGCGGGAGCGGACCGGGGAGCTGTTTTTT; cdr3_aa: CASRRERTGELFF
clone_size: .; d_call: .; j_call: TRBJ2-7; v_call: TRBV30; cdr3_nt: TGTGCCTGGAGTGTAGAGGGCGAGCAGTACTTC; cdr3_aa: CAWSVEGEQYF
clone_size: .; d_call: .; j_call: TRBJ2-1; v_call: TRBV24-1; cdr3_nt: TGTGCCACCAGTGTGGGAGAAGAGCAGTTCTTC; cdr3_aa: CATSVGEEQFF
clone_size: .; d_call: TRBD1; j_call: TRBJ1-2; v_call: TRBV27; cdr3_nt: TGTGCCAGCAGTTTAAGGGCGGGACAGGGGGATGGCTACACCTTC; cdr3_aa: CASSLRAGQGDGYTF
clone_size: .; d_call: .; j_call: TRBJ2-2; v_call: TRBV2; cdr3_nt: TGTGCCAGCATACAGATGAACACCGGGGAGCTGTTTTTT; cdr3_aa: CASIQMNTGELFF
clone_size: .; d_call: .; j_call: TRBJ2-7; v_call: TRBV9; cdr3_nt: TGTGCCAGCAGCCTACTACCTACTTACGAGCAGTACTTC; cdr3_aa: CASSLLPTYEQYF
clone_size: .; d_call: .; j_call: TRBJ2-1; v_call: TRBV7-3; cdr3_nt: TGTGCCAGCAGCTTAACTGCGGGGCACAATGAGCAGTTCTTC; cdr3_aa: CASSLTAGHNEQFF
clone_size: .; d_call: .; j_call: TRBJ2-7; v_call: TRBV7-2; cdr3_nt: TGTGCCAGCGGTTCTCTACTTCTTTGGGAGCAGTACTTC; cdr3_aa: CASGSLLLWEQYF
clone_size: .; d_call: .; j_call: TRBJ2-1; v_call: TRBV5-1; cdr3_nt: TGCGCCAGCAGCCCTGGACAGACGAGCTCCTACAATGAGCAGTTCTTC; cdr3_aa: CASSPGQTSSYNEQFF
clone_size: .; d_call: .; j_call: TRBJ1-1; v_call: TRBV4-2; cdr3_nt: TGTGCCAGCAGCCAAGATCTCATGGGACTTTACACTGAAGCTTTCTTT; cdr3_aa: CASSQDLMGLYTEAFF
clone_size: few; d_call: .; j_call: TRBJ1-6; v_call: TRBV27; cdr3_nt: TGTGCCAGCAGTTTGGGGGGGTGGGGTTCACCCCTCCACTTT; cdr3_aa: CASSLGGWGSPLHF
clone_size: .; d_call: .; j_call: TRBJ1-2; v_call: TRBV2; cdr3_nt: TGTGCCAGCAGTGAGAGAGAGAACTATGGCTACACCTTC; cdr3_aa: CASSERENYGYTF
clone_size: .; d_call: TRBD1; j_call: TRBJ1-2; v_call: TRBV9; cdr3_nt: TGTGCCAGCAGCGTACTCGGGACAGTACACTATGGCTACACCTTC; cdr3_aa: CASSVLGTVHYGYTF
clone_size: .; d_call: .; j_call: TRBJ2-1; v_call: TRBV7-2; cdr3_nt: TGTGCCAGCAGCCAGGGCCCCTACAATGAGCAGTTCTTC; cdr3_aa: CASSQGPYNEQFF
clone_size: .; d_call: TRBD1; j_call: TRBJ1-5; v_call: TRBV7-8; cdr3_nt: TGTGCCAGCAGCTTGGGTGACAGGGGGTCAGCGGGCGCTCAGCCCCAGCATTTT; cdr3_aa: CASSLGDRGSAGAQPQHF
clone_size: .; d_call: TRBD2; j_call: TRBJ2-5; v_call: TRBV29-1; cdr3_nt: TGCAGCGTGAAGACTAGCGGGAGTCAAGTAGGGGAGACCCAGTACTTC; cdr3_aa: CSVKTSGSQVGETQYF
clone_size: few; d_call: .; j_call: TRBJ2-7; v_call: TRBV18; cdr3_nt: TGTGCCAGCTCACCAAACCATGGTGGGAGCTACGAGCAGTACTTC; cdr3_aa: CASSPNHGGSYEQYF
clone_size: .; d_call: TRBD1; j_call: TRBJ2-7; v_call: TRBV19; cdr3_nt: TGTGCCAGTAGTTCCGGGACAGGGGGCGCCGAGCAGTACTTC; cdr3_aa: CASSSGTGGAEQYF
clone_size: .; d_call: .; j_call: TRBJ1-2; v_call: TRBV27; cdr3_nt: TGTGCCAGCAGTTTATCTGGGCTTGGCTACACCTTC; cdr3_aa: CASSLSGLGYTF
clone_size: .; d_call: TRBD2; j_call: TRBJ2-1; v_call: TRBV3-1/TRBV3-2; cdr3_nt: TGTGCCAGCAGCCTCGGGACTAGCCATGAGCAGTTCTTC; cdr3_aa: CASSLGTSHEQFF
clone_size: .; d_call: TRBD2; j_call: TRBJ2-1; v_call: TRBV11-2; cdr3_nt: TGTGCCAGCAGCTCAATCCGGACTAGCGGGAGGGCCAATTCACAGTTCTTC; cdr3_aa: CASSSIRTSGRANSQFF
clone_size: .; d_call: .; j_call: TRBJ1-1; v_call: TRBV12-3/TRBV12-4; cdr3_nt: TGTGCCAGCAGGTCTGGTTGGAGCACTGAAGCTTTCTTT; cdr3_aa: CASRSGWSTEAFF
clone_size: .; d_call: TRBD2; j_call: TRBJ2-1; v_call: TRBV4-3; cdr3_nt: TGCGCCAGCAGCAAAAAAGCGGGGCGTGGCTTAGGGAATGAGCAGTTCTTC; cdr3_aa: CASSKKAGRGLGNEQFF
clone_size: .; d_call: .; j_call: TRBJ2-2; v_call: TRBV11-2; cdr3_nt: TGTGCCAGCAGCTACACGAACACCGGGGGGCTGTTTTTT; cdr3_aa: CASSYTNTGGLFF
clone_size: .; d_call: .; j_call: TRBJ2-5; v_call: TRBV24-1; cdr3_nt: TGTGCCACCAGTGATCCTGACGGAGCCGGAGTAGCCGAAGAGACCCAGTACTTC; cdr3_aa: CATSDPDGAGVAEETQYF